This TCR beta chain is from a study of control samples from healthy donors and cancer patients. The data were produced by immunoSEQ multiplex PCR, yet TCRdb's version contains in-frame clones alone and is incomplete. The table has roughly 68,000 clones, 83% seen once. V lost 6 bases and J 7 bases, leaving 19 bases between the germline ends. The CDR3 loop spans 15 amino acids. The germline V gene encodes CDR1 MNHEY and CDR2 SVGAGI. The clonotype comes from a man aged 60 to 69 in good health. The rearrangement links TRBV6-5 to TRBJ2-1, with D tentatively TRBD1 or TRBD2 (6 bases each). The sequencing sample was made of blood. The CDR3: CASSRSWGAQNEQFF. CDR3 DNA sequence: TGTGCCAGCAGCCGTTCTTGGGGGGCGCAAAATGAGCAGTTCTTC.